The 9 T cell receptor beta chains below come from one sample, sequenced in a study of blood T cell repertoires in COVID-19. The protocol was immunoSEQ multiplex PCR, while the TCRdb copy is restricted to in-frame clones and leaves out a portion. The data show around 300,000 clones, around nine tenths seen once. The specimen sequenced was peripheral blood. The source of these receptors is a woman aged 40 to 49 who had recovered from COVID-19.

The chain has TRBV6-2 or TRBV6-3 and TRBJ2-3; 9 bases are a match to TRBD1. With 5 bases clipped from V and 2 bases from J, the junction kept 8 bases outside the gene matches. The CDR3 spans 16 residues. Germline V lookup: CDR1 MNHEY, CDR2 SVGEGT. The CDR3 DNA follows: TGTGCCAGCAGTAAGCCCGGGACAGGGAACACAGATACGCAGTATTTT. Translating it yields CASSKPGTGNTDTQYF.

The V call is TRBV5-5, the J call TRBJ2-7; 7 positions agree with TRBD2. The V gene's germline CDR1 is SGHKS and CDR2 YYEKEE (reference sequence). CDR3 length equals 19 residues. With V trimmed by 0 bases and J by 0 bases, 15 bases remained unmatched. CDR3 nucleotide sequence: TGTGCCAGCAGCTTGGAAGGACGCCGATCCCGGGACTACTCCTACGAGCAGTACTTC. Its protein is CASSLEGRRSRDYSYEQYF.

The chain joins TRBV6-1 to TRBJ1-2, with D unresolved. Per the germline V gene, CDR1 is MNHNS and CDR2 is SASEGT. V was pared by 2 bases and J by 5 bases, with 6 bases between. The CDR3 covers 12 residues. CDR3 protein: CASSEREYGYTF. The CDR3 region has the DNA TGTGCCAGCAGTGAAAGGGAGTATGGCTACACCTTC.

The chain carries TRBV9 and TRBJ2-7; 9 positions agree with TRBD2. Germline CDR1 SGDLS, CDR2 YYNGEE. The CDR3 spans 15 residues. Unmatched junction bases numbered 10, after V lost 4 bases and J lost 5 bases. CDR3 amino acids: CASSPESGRFDEQYF. The CDR3 nucleotides are TGTGCCAGCAGCCCTGAGAGCGGGAGGTTCGACGAGCAGTACTTC.

The rearrangement uses TRBV3-1 (or the pseudogene TRBV3-2) and TRBJ2-2, with a possible D match to TRBD2 (5 bases). V lost 5 bases and J lost 1, with 11 bases in between. CDR3 size: 15 residues. CDR1 LGHDT and CDR2 YNNKEL come from the germline V gene (reference sequence). DNA of the CDR3: TGTGCCAGCAGCTCACCGGGGTGGAACACCGGGGAGCTGTTTTTT. Protein product: CASSSPGWNTGELFF.

This clone was recorded only once. The rearrangement links TRBV11-2 to TRBJ2-2, with 11 bases that match TRBD1. Trimming at V came to 5 bases and at J to 6 bases, leaving 2 bases not matched to a gene. CDR3 length: 14 residues. Germline V lookup: CDR1 SGHAT, CDR2 FQNNGV. This chain's CDR3 is CASSAGQGAGELFF. The CDR3 DNA is TGTGCCAGCAGCGCGGGACAGGGGGCCGGGGAGCTGTTTTTT.

This clone was picked up a small number of times. This chain connects TRBV6-5 to TRBJ1-4, with 8 bases aligning to TRBD1. Germline CDR1 reads MNHEY; CDR2 reads SVGAGI. The CDR3 sequence is 13 residues long. V was clipped by 8 bases and J by 8 bases; unmatched bases: 7. The CDR3 loop is CASGGQVEEKLFF. DNA for the CDR3: TGTGCCAGCGGGGGACAGGTAGAAGAAAAACTGTTTTTT.

The chain combines TRBV19 with TRBJ2-7; 7 positions match TRBD1. J lost 2 bases, V lost 3 bases, and 4 bases had no gene match. CDR3 length: 14 amino acids. CDR1 is LNHDA and CDR2 is SQIVND in the germline V gene (reference sequence). This CDR3 is CASSMRQGPYEQYF. Here the CDR3 DNA reads TGTGCCAGTAGTATGCGACAGGGACCCTACGAGCAGTACTTC.

V and J are TRBV24-1 and TRBJ1-1; D perhaps matches TRBD1 (6 bases). CDR3 length equals 15 residues. Trimming left V 2 bases short and J 4 bases short, with 13 bases between. CDR1 KGHDR and CDR2 SFDVKD come from the germline V gene. The CDR3 reads CATSDSRGTGTEAFF. The DNA of the CDR3 is TGTGCCACCAGTGATTCCAGGGGAACTGGCACTGAAGCTTTCTTT.